One and the same sample provided the 28 T cell receptor beta chains below, sequenced in a study of CXCR3-negative and CXCR3-positive naive CD8 T cells. Libraries of TRB cDNA were made by 5' RACE and carried UMIs. TCRdb reprocessed the 5' RACE reads, with one entry per CDR3 protein and no DNA. Its clone listing holds 75,000 or so distinct CDR3 sequences. Source material: naive CXCR3- CD8+ T cells from blood. Described subset: CD45RO-CCR7+CD27+CD95- naive CD8+ T cells lacking CXCR3 (TNR3-). The receptors were sampled from a human donor in good health. Some clones in this sample may be carry-over from other donors' samples.

The chain employs TRBV5-1 and TRBJ1-6. CDR1 and CDR2 (germline): SGHRS, YFSETQ. The CDR3 has 11 amino acids. CDR3: CASSLSSPLHF.

The chain has TRBV18 and TRBJ1-5; the D call of TRBD1 rests on TCRdb alone, since no DNA is present to check it. This CDR3 has 14 amino acids. Per the germline V gene, CDR1 is KGHSH and CDR2 is LQKENI. Here the CDR3 reads CASSLRQGDQPQHF.

The rearrangement uses TRBV7-2 and TRBJ2-7; TCRdb proposes TRBD1, but this gene call is untestable without DNA. Germline loops: CDR1 SGHTA, CDR2 FQGNSA. The CDR3 covers 15 residues. The CDR3 loop is CASSKDIWGPYEQYF.

This chain connects TRBV10-3 to TRBJ2-3; TCRdb gives TRBD2 as the D gene, but with no DNA this cannot be confirmed. Germline loops: CDR1 ENHRY, CDR2 SYGVKD. This CDR3 is 11 amino acids long. The CDR3 region is CATLDFDTQYF.

The chain links TRBV28 to TRBJ2-3. Germline CDR1 and CDR2: MDHEN and SYDVKM. The CDR3 is made up of 17 amino acids. The CDR3 loop is CASSLGIVSPLTDTQYF.

This rearrangement joins TRBV7-6 to TRBJ2-2; TCRdb picks TRBD2, but there is no DNA to check that call. This CDR3 comprises 16 residues. CDR1 is SGHVS, CDR2 FNYEAQ, per germline. This CDR3 is CASSSELAGGPGELFF.

The V call is TRBV7-2, the J call TRBJ2-5; the TCRdb call, TRBD1, lacks DNA for checking. CDR3 size: 16 residues. Looked up from germline, CDR1 is SGHTA and CDR2 is FQGNSA. The CDR3 loop is CASSPDRGWYQETQYF.

This chain links TRBV21-1 with TRBJ2-2. TRBV21-1 is annotated as a pseudogene. The CDR3 spans 15 residues. The CDR3 loop is CASSKGRPNTGELFF.

The rearrangement joins TRBV7-9 to TRBJ2-1; TCRdb selects TRBD1, and the lack of DNA leaves this call unchecked. CDR3 size: 15 residues. Looked up from germline, CDR1 is SEHNR and CDR2 is FQNEAQ (reference sequence). This CDR3 is CASTPPGAGGNEQFF.

The chain carries TRBV6-5 and TRBJ2-7; TCRdb reports TRBD1, a call that lacks DNA to check it against. From germline, CDR1 is MNHEY and CDR2 SVGAGI. The CDR3 spans 12 residues. The CDR3 loop reads CASRGGSYEQYF.

J is TRBJ1-1 and V is TRBV7-9; as DNA is missing, the TRBD1 call by TCRdb cannot be tested. There are 16 residues in the CDR3. Germline lookup yields CDR1 SEHNR and CDR2 FQNEAQ (reference sequence). This CDR3 reads CASSLFGTDDNTEAFF.

This chain connects TRBV5-1 to TRBJ2-7; TCRdb names TRBD2, which stays unverified in the absence of DNA. CDR1 is SGHRS, CDR2 YFSETQ, per germline. The CDR3 has 15 residues. The CDR3 sequence: CASSFGEGGTYEQYF.

J is TRBJ1-1 and V is TRBV25-1. Per the germline V gene, CDR1 is MGHDK and CDR2 is SYGVNS. This CDR3 spans 14 amino acids. The CDR3 is CASSELGGGTEAFF.

The chain uses TRBV27 and TRBJ1-5. The CDR3 has 13 residues. Germline CDR1 and CDR2: MNHEY and SMNVEV (reference sequence). CDR3 sequence reads: CASSIRMDQPQHF.

The rearrangement uses TRBV12-3 or TRBV12-4 and TRBJ2-1; TCRdb calls TRBD1, which cannot be checked without DNA. CDR3 size: 16 residues. The CDR3 reads CASRPMRGPPPNEQFF.

V is TRBV12-3 or TRBV12-4 and J is TRBJ2-1; no DNA is available, so the TRBD1 call from TCRdb remains unchecked. CDR3 length: 16 residues. CDR3 sequence reads: CASSPPRIIWDNEQFF.

The chain combines TRBV20-1 with TRBJ2-4; the TCRdb D gene call, TRBD1, has no DNA to confirm it. The CDR3 length is 17 residues. CDR1 is DFQATT and CDR2 is SNEGSKA in the germline V gene (reference sequence). The CDR3 spells CSAPYPDRTLAKNIQYF.

The rearrangement links TRBV24-1 to TRBJ2-2. The germline V gene encodes CDR1 KGHDR and CDR2 SFDVKD. The CDR3 has 14 residues. The CDR3: CATSEGYGAGELFF.

V usage is TRBV20-1 and J usage is TRBJ2-7; the D call of TRBD1 rests on TCRdb alone, since no DNA is present to check it. Germline V gene lookup returns CDR1 DFQATT and CDR2 SNEGSKA (reference sequence). This CDR3 has 14 amino acids. The CDR3 protein is CSARSLAGDYEQYF.

The chain carries TRBV7-2 and TRBJ2-7. Germline assignment: CDR1 SGHTA and CDR2 FQGNSA. The CDR3 runs to 13 residues. CDR3 region: CASSLVLAGEQYF.

The chain is built from TRBV2 and TRBJ2-3; TCRdb selects TRBD1, and the lack of DNA leaves this call unchecked. The CDR3 has 16 amino acids. Germline lookup yields CDR1 SNHLY and CDR2 FYNNEI. The CDR3 loop reads CASILRDPIGTDTQYF.

This chain links TRBV20-1 with TRBJ2-5; TCRdb's D call, TRBD1, is unchecked because there is no DNA. Germline CDR1 reads DFQATT; CDR2 reads SNEGSKA (reference sequence). This CDR3 spans 14 amino acids. This CDR3 reads CSSGTGGDLGTQYF.

The J gene is TRBJ1-4, the V gene TRBV28; no DNA is available, so the TRBD1 call from TCRdb remains unchecked. The CDR3 length is 13 residues. Germline V CDR1 and CDR2: MDHEN, SYDVKM. The CDR3: CASTGTGVEKLFF.

The rearrangement joins TRBV27 to TRBJ2-7; TCRdb calls TRBD1, which cannot be checked without DNA. This CDR3 is built from 13 residues. The V gene's germline CDR1 is MNHEY and CDR2 SMNVEV (reference sequence). The CDR3 sequence is CASSFTTGYEQYF.

The chain recombines TRBV29-1 with TRBJ2-7; there is no DNA to check the TCRdb D call of TRBD1. This CDR3 is built from 14 residues. CDR1 is SQVTM and CDR2 is ANQGSEA in the germline V gene. CDR3: CSVHSPGDFYEQYF.

V is TRBV6-5 and J is TRBJ2-5; absent DNA, TCRdb's TRBD2 call cannot be checked. The CDR3 is 15 amino acids. Germline CDR1 reads MNHEY; CDR2 reads SVGAGI. CDR3 region: CASYGLGDIQETQYF.

The chain joins TRBV15 to TRBJ1-5; the D call from TCRdb, TRBD1, cannot be confirmed without DNA. Germline loops: CDR1 LNHNV, CDR2 YYDKDF (reference sequence). The CDR3 spans 18 residues. The CDR3 here is CATSRPPGPLGNRQPQHF. Full variable domain (outside the CDR3, taken from reference TRBV15 and TRBJ1-5): DAMVIQNPRYQVTQFGKPVTLSCSQTLNHNVMYWYQQKSSQAPKLLFHYYDKDFNNEADTPDNFQSRRPNTSFCFLDIRSPGLGDTAMYLCATSRPPGPLGNRQPQHFGDGTRLSIL.

CDR3 loop: CASRQGGGLSGANVLTF. V usage is TRBV2 and J usage is TRBJ2-6; TCRdb picks TRBD1, but there is no DNA to check that call. From germline, CDR1 is SNHLY and CDR2 FYNNEI. This CDR3 comprises 17 residues.